Listed below are T cell receptor beta chains from one sample, sequenced in a study of T cell responses to AZD1222 COVID-19 vaccine. Repertoires were generated with immunoSEQ multiplex PCR, while TCRdb's copy carries only in-frame clones and drops some. The sample shows approximately 110,000 clones, 88% of them seen only once. The source material was peripheral blood, sampled on day 0 of MenACWY control vaccination. The receptor source for this set is an adult in good health. Both conserved end residues are part of each CDR3. A D gene is named only where the DNA matches it firmly. Clone sizes are given selectively: once, few, many, or a class where the clone is expanded.

J gene: TRBJ1-5; clone size: .; D gene: TRBD1; V gene: TRBV6-5; CDR3 DNA: TGTGCCAGCGGGACAGGGGACAATCAGCCCCAGCATTTT; CDR3 protein: CASGTGDNQPQHF
J gene: TRBJ2-2; clone size: .; D gene: .; V gene: TRBV24-1; CDR3 DNA: TGTGCCACCAGTGATCCCTCCCTGGGTAGAAGCACCGGGGAGCTGTTTTTT; CDR3 protein: CATSDPSLGRSTGELFF
J gene: TRBJ2-2; clone size: .; D gene: TRBD1; V gene: TRBV6-5; CDR3 DNA: TGTGCCAGCAGATACCTAACAGGGGTCGGCGGGGAGCTGTTTTTT; CDR3 protein: CASRYLTGVGGELFF
J gene: TRBJ1-1; clone size: once; D gene: .; V gene: TRBV6-2/TRBV6-3; CDR3 DNA: TGTGCCAGCAGTTACCGGGGGGGAGATATGAACACTGAAGCTTTCTTT; CDR3 protein: CASSYRGGDMNTEAFF
J gene: TRBJ2-6; clone size: .; D gene: .; V gene: TRBV2; CDR3 DNA: TGTGCCAGCAGTGATGGCTACATCCTCACCGGGGCCAACGTCCTGACTTTC; CDR3 protein: CASSDGYILTGANVLTF
J gene: TRBJ2-3; clone size: .; D gene: .; V gene: TRBV18; CDR3 DNA: TGTGCCAGCTCACCCCAACAGAACACAGATACGCAGTATTTT; CDR3 protein: CASSPQQNTDTQYF
J gene: TRBJ2-7; clone size: once; D gene: .; V gene: TRBV6-6; CDR3 DNA: TGTGCCAGCAGTTACTCGACTCCCGGGCTCCTCTACGAGCAGTACTTC; CDR3 protein: CASSYSTPGLLYEQYF
J gene: TRBJ2-5; clone size: .; D gene: .; V gene: TRBV5-1; CDR3 DNA: TGCGCCAGCAGCGCTAATACCGGGCCCCAAGAGACCCAGTACTTC; CDR3 protein: CASSANTGPQETQYF
J gene: TRBJ1-2; clone size: .; D gene: .; V gene: TRBV3-1/TRBV3-2; CDR3 DNA: TGTGCCAGCAGCCAAGCCGCCGTAGGGCGGGGCTACACCTTC; CDR3 protein: CASSQAAVGRGYTF
J gene: TRBJ2-5; clone size: .; D gene: .; V gene: TRBV3-1/TRBV3-2; CDR3 DNA: TGTGCCAGCAGCCCGCAGCTTTCGGGGGAAAGGGGGGAGACCCAGTACTTC; CDR3 protein: CASSPQLSGERGETQYF
J gene: TRBJ1-1; clone size: once; D gene: .; V gene: TRBV27; CDR3 DNA: TGTGCCAGCAGTTTGGGGAGAGGGGCTGAAGCTTTCTTT; CDR3 protein: CASSLGRGAEAFF
J gene: TRBJ2-5; clone size: once; D gene: .; V gene: TRBV21-1; CDR3 DNA: TGTGCCAGCAGCAACGAGGAGAGACGAAGCGCTGGTGGTAAAGAGACCCAGTACTTC; CDR3 protein: CASSNEERRSAGGKETQYF
J gene: TRBJ2-7; clone size: .; D gene: TRBD1; V gene: TRBV27; CDR3 DNA: TGTGCCAGCAGTATAGGACAGGGGGCTTACGAGCAGTACTTC; CDR3 protein: CASSIGQGAYEQYF
J gene: TRBJ2-7; clone size: .; D gene: .; V gene: TRBV27; CDR3 DNA: TGTGCCAGCAGTTTAAAGGCACCTTACGAGCAGTACTTC; CDR3 protein: CASSLKAPYEQYF
J gene: TRBJ1-2; clone size: few; D gene: .; V gene: TRBV7-2; CDR3 DNA: TGTGCCAGCAGCCAGTCGGGTGCTAACTATGGCTACACCTTC; CDR3 protein: CASSQSGANYGYTF
J gene: TRBJ1-1; clone size: .; D gene: .; V gene: TRBV19; CDR3 DNA: TGTGCCAGTAGTATTTTAGTGAGCACTGAAGCTTTCTTT; CDR3 protein: CASSILVSTEAFF
J gene: TRBJ2-1; clone size: .; D gene: TRBD2; V gene: TRBV10-3; CDR3 DNA: TGTGCCATGTCGGGACTAGCGGTGGACAATGAGCAGTTCTTC; CDR3 protein: CAMSGLAVDNEQFF
J gene: TRBJ2-1; clone size: .; D gene: .; V gene: TRBV14; CDR3 DNA: TGTGCCACCCACAGGACGAGCTCCTACAATGAGCAGTTCTTC; CDR3 protein: CATHRTSSYNEQFF
J gene: TRBJ2-1; clone size: few; D gene: .; V gene: TRBV5-1; CDR3 DNA: TGCGCCAGCAGCTTGGCCCCTTCCACCATCGAGCAGTTCTTC; CDR3 protein: CASSLAPSTIEQFF
J gene: TRBJ2-2; clone size: .; D gene: .; V gene: TRBV7-2; CDR3 DNA: TGTGCCAGCAGCCTCCAGGGGGGGGCAGGCGGCGGGGAGCTGTTTTTT; CDR3 protein: CASSLQGGAGGGELFF
J gene: TRBJ1-4; clone size: once; D gene: .; V gene: TRBV27; CDR3 DNA: TGTGCCAGCAGCCGGGGCCTTAATGAAAAACTGTTTTTT; CDR3 protein: CASSRGLNEKLFF
J gene: TRBJ2-5; clone size: .; D gene: TRBD1; V gene: TRBV29-1; CDR3 DNA: TGCAGCGTTCGGGACAGGGTGGCAGAGACCCAGTACTTC; CDR3 protein: CSVRDRVAETQYF
J gene: TRBJ2-7; clone size: .; D gene: .; V gene: TRBV3-1/TRBV3-2; CDR3 DNA: TGTGCCAGCAGCCAAGAAGGCTCCAAGGGAGCGGAGCTTTCCTACGAGCAGTACTTC; CDR3 protein: CASSQEGSKGAELSYEQYF
J gene: TRBJ2-1; clone size: .; D gene: TRBD2; V gene: TRBV18; CDR3 DNA: TGTGCCAGCTCACGGGACAGCGGGGGGGCCGTGAATGAGCAGTTCTTC; CDR3 protein: CASSRDSGGAVNEQFF
J gene: TRBJ2-5; clone size: .; D gene: .; V gene: TRBV3-1/TRBV3-2; CDR3 DNA: TGTGCCAGCAGCCAAGAATCCCTAAATCAAGAGACCCAGTACTTC; CDR3 protein: CASSQESLNQETQYF
J gene: TRBJ2-1; clone size: .; D gene: .; V gene: TRBV27; CDR3 DNA: TGTGCCAGCAGGACCCTCGTTCTTAGCTCCTACAATGAGCAGTTCTTC; CDR3 protein: CASRTLVLSSYNEQFF
J gene: TRBJ1-2; clone size: .; D gene: .; V gene: TRBV2; CDR3 DNA: TGTGCCAGCGTCCTGAGACGCGTGCCTAACTATGGCTACACCTTC; CDR3 protein: CASVLRRVPNYGYTF
J gene: TRBJ1-5; clone size: .; D gene: TRBD1; V gene: TRBV28; CDR3 DNA: TGTGCCAGCAGACGATCGGGACAGGGTTCGCCCCAGCATTTT; CDR3 protein: CASRRSGQGSPQHF
J gene: TRBJ1-5; clone size: once; D gene: .; V gene: TRBV3-1/TRBV3-2; CDR3 DNA: TGTGCCAGCAGCCAAGATCGGGGAAATCAGCCCCAGCATTTT; CDR3 protein: CASSQDRGNQPQHF
J gene: TRBJ2-5; clone size: .; D gene: TRBD2; V gene: TRBV7-6; CDR3 DNA: TGTGCCAGCAGCTCCCCCGCTAGCGGCCAAGAGACCCAGTACTTC; CDR3 protein: CASSSPASGQETQYF
J gene: TRBJ2-7; clone size: .; D gene: .; V gene: TRBV27; CDR3 DNA: TGTGCCAGCAGTTCCCCGGGACGCTCCTACGAGCAGTACTTC; CDR3 protein: CASSSPGRSYEQYF
J gene: TRBJ2-7; clone size: .; D gene: .; V gene: TRBV5-1; CDR3 DNA: TGCGCCAGCAGCCCCGGAGGTGGCACGAGCTCCTACGAGCAGTACTTC; CDR3 protein: CASSPGGGTSSYEQYF
J gene: TRBJ1-2; clone size: .; D gene: .; V gene: TRBV5-1; CDR3 DNA: TGCGCCAGCAGCTTCGGGAGTCTTTATGGCTACACCTTC; CDR3 protein: CASSFGSLYGYTF
J gene: TRBJ1-1; clone size: once; D gene: TRBD1; V gene: TRBV5-1; CDR3 DNA: TGCGCCAGCAGCAACGACAGGGGGCCCCGGAACACTGAAGCTTTCTTT; CDR3 protein: CASSNDRGPRNTEAFF
J gene: TRBJ2-7; clone size: .; D gene: .; V gene: TRBV5-4; CDR3 DNA: TGTGCCAGCAGCCGGGGGTGGGACCCCGCCGACGAGCAGTACTTC; CDR3 protein: CASSRGWDPADEQYF
J gene: TRBJ1-6; clone size: .; D gene: .; V gene: TRBV4-2; CDR3 DNA: TGTGCCAGCAGCCGCTCGGAAAGGGGAAATTCACCCCTCCACTTT; CDR3 protein: CASSRSERGNSPLHF
J gene: TRBJ2-2; clone size: few; D gene: TRBD1; V gene: TRBV9; CDR3 DNA: TGTGCCAGCAGCGTGGGACAGGGTACGAACACCGGGGAGCTGTTTTTT; CDR3 protein: CASSVGQGTNTGELFF
J gene: TRBJ1-5; clone size: once; D gene: .; V gene: TRBV6-5; CDR3 DNA: TGTGCCAGCCGGGGCGCCTATAGCAATCAGCCCCAGCATTTT; CDR3 protein: CASRGAYSNQPQHF
J gene: TRBJ1-4; clone size: .; D gene: .; V gene: TRBV28; CDR3 DNA: TGTGCCAGCAGTCCCCTACGGGCAGAGAATGAAAAACTGTTTTTT; CDR3 protein: CASSPLRAENEKLFF